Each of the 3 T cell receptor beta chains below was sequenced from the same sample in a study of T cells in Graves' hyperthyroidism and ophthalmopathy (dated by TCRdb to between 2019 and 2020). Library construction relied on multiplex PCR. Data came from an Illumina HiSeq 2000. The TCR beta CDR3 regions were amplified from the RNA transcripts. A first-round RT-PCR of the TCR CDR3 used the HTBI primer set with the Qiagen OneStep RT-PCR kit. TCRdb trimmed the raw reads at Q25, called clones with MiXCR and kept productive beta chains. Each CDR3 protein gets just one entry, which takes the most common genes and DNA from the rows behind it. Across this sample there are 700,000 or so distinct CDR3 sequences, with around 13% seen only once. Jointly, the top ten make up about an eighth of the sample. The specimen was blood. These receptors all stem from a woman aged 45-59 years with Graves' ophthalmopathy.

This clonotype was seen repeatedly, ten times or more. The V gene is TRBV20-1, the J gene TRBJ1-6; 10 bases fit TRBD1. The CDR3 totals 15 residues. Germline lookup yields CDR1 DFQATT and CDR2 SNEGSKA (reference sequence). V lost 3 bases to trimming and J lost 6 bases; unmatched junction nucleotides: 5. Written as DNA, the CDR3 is TGCAGTGCTAGGGCCGGGACAGGGGCTAATTCACCCCTCCACTTT. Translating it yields CSARAGTGANSPLHF.

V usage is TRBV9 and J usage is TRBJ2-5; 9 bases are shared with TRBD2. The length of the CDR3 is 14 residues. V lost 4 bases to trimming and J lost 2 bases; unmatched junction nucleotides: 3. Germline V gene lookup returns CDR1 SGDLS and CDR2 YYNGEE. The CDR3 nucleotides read TGTGCCAGCAGCCCTAGCGGGGATCAAGAGACCCAGTACTTC. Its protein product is CASSPSGDQETQYF.

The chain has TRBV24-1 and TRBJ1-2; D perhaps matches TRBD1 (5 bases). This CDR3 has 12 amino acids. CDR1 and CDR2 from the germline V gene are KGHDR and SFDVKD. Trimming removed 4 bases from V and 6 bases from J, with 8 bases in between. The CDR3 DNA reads TGTGCCACCAGTGAGGGGGTCCATGGCTACACCTTC. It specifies CATSEGVHGYTF.